Below are 30 T cell receptor beta chains sequenced from a single sample in a study of shared clonotypes between healthy human individuals (dated by TCRdb to the early 2020s). The library was prepared using the immunoSEQ multiplex PCR assay. TCRdb re-hosts the immuneACCESS table, in-frame sequences only. Its copies lack some clones; in the studies checked, an unresolved V gene accounts for under half of them, and the cause for the rest is not known. Within this sample are hundreds of thousands of clones, with around 95% of them counted one time only. The ten top clones hold around 0.12% of the sample. CD8 naive samples were CD45RO-negative cells positively selected for CCR7, giving a CD45RA+CCR7+ population that excluded TemRA cells. The specimen sequenced was naive CD8+ T cells sorted from blood. Reading the label with the study, this specimen's cell subset or site is: CD45RA+CCR7+. Receptors were obtained from a young woman in good health.

This chain connects TRBV5-6 to TRBJ2-5, with D possibly TRBD1 on 6 matching bases. Between the trimmed V and J ends, which lost 4 bases and 6 bases, there was a span of 16 bases. Germline V gives CDR1 SGHDT, CDR2 YYEEEE. The CDR3 covers 14 residues. CDR3 sequence (DNA): TGTGCCAGCAGCATCGACCAGGGGTCGCAGACCCAGTACTTC. Translation: CASSIDQGSQTQYF.

V usage is TRBV27 and J usage is TRBJ2-2; D is unresolved. In germline, CDR1 is MNHEY, CDR2 SMNVEV (reference sequence). The CDR3 spans 16 residues. V was trimmed by 1 base and J by 0 bases, leaving 9 bases between them. The CDR3 here is CASSLLPGSNTGELFF. CDR3 DNA sequence: TGTGCCAGCAGTTTATTACCTGGATCGAACACCGGGGAGCTGTTTTTT.

This rearrangement joins TRBV27 to TRBJ2-2; D is unclear. In germline, CDR1 is MNHEY, CDR2 SMNVEV (reference sequence). V was cut by 0 bases and J by 5 bases, with 4 bases left in between. The CDR3 length is 13 residues. The CDR3 nucleotides are TGTGCCAGCAGTTTATCCCGGACCGGGGAGCTGTTTTTT. It yields the protein CASSLSRTGELFF.

The V call is TRBV27, the J call TRBJ2-5; 11 nucleotides agree with TRBD2. Per the germline V gene, CDR1 is MNHEY and CDR2 is SMNVEV (reference sequence). The CDR3 has 17 residues. The ends lost 3 bases at V and 2 bases at J; junction bases unmatched: 8. CDR3 sequence: CASSLRLAGGHQETQYF. CDR3 DNA: TGTGCCAGCAGTTTGCGCTTAGCGGGAGGGCATCAAGAGACCCAGTACTTC.

The V and J genes are TRBV18 and TRBJ2-1; D not resolved. The CDR3 extends over 17 amino acids. The ends were cut back, 3 bases at V and 2 bases at J, with 17 bases in the middle. Germline V gene data show CDR1 as KGHSH and CDR2 as LQKENI. CDR3 sequence reads: CASSPSILGSPYNEQFF. CDR3 DNA sequence: TGTGCCAGCTCACCGTCCATTTTGGGTTCCCCCTACAATGAGCAGTTCTTC. Combining the CDR3 with reference TRBV18 and TRBJ2-1 gives the whole variable domain NAGVMQNPRHLVRRRGQEARLRCSPMKGHSHVYWYRQLPEEGLKFMVYLQKENIIDESGMPKERFSAEFPKEGPSILRIQQVVRGDSAAYFCASSPSILGSPYNEQFFGPGTRLTVL.

This clone has only one observation. The V and J genes are TRBV23-1 and TRBJ1-5; TRBD1 is a possible D gene (6 bases). TRBV23-1 is annotated as an ORF whose role is uncertain. V was trimmed by 3 bases and J by 2 bases, leaving 11 bases between them. The CDR3 covers 15 residues. The CDR3 spells CASSQTQGRNQPQHF. CDR3 DNA sequence: TGCGCCAGCAGTCAGACTCAGGGGCGCAATCAGCCCCAGCATTTT.

This chain joins TRBV27 and TRBJ2-7; the match to TRBD2 covers 10 bases. The junction had 10 bases not matched to a gene; V was cut back by 2 bases and J by 6 bases. The CDR3 is 16 residues long. Per germline, CDR1 MNHEY and CDR2 SMNVEV (reference sequence). The CDR3 bases are TGTGCCAGCAGTTTAATCTTGGCTAGCGGGAGTGGCGAGCAGTACTTC. Encoded protein: CASSLILASGSGEQYF.

The rearrangement joins TRBV19 to TRBJ1-5, with D possibly TRBD1 on 6 matching bases. This CDR3 contains 13 residues. Trimming removed 6 bases at V and 4 bases at J, with 10 bases between. The germline V gene encodes CDR1 LNHDA and CDR2 SQIVND (reference sequence). The CDR3 loop reads CASSRGQNQPQHF. In nucleotides, the CDR3 is TGTGCCAGTAGCAGAGGACAGAATCAGCCCCAGCATTTT.

The chain has TRBV19 and TRBJ2-6; D possibly corresponds to TRBD1 (6 bases). Trimming took 5 bases from V and 3 from J, leaving 11 bases between them. The germline gives CDR1 LNHDA, CDR2 SQIVND (reference sequence). The length of the CDR3 is 15 residues. The CDR3 sequence: CASSLTGSGANVLTF. The DNA for the CDR3 is TGTGCCAGTAGTCTCACAGGGAGTGGGGCCAACGTCCTGACTTTC.

This clone was counted once. This rearrangement joins TRBV28 to TRBJ1-1; D is undetermined. The CDR3 has 12 amino acids. V lost 2 bases and J lost 3, with 4 bases in between. From germline, CDR1 is MDHEN and CDR2 SYDVKM. CDR3 nucleotides: TGTGCCAGCAGTTTAGCGGACACTGAAGCTTTCTTT. Translated, it gives CASSLADTEAFF.

The chain recombines TRBV7-6 with TRBJ2-5, with D perhaps TRBD2 (7 bases). The CDR3 has 15 residues. V was clipped by 1 base and J by 4 bases, with 13 bases between them. Germline V gene sequence: CDR1 SGHVS, CDR2 FNYEAQ. The CDR3 spells CASSLGVGGRETQYF. CDR3 bases: TGTGCCAGCAGCTTAGGGGTCGGGGGGCGAGAGACCCAGTACTTC.

The J gene is TRBJ2-4, the V gene TRBV28, with TRBD1 matching 8 bases. The CDR3 spans 12 residues. Germline CDR1 MDHEN, CDR2 SYDVKM. V was pared by 6 bases and J by 7 bases, with 2 bases of the junction left unmatched. DNA of the CDR3: TGTGCCAGCAGAGGACAGGGCAACATTCAGTACTTC. Protein: CASRGQGNIQYF.

This rearrangement joins TRBV5-8 to TRBJ2-3; D is unclear. The CDR3 covers 15 residues. V was shortened by 1 base and J by 6 bases, with 15 bases between the two germline ends. The V gene's germline CDR1 is SGHTS and CDR2 YDEGEE. In DNA form, the CDR3 reads TGTGCCAGCAGCTTGCTTTTCCTTATGGGGGATACGCAGTATTTT. Amino acids: CASSLLFLMGDTQYF.

CDR3 residues: CASSLGIAGINEQFF. The CDR3 bases are TGTGCCAGCAGTTTGGGGATAGCGGGAATCAATGAGCAGTTCTTC. The chain is built from TRBV27 and TRBJ2-1, with 8 bases lining up with TRBD2. Germline trimming cut 3 bases from V and 6 bases from J; bases unmatched to any gene: 7. Germline CDR1 MNHEY, CDR2 SMNVEV (reference sequence). CDR3 length: 15 residues.

The DNA for the CDR3 is TGTGCCAGCAGCCCAACACAGGCCCCCTACGAGCAGTACTTC. Protein product: CASSPTQAPYEQYF. This rearrangement joins TRBV28 to TRBJ2-7; D might be TRBD1 (5 bases). The V end lost 6 bases, the J end lost 2 bases, and 14 bases lay between the germline ends. The CDR3 spans 14 residues. Germline CDR1 and CDR2: MDHEN and SYDVKM.

The V call is TRBV11-2, the J call TRBJ1-1; the D is unclear. Germline loops: CDR1 SGHAT, CDR2 FQNNGV. The CDR3 length is 13 residues. V was cut by 7 bases and J by 3 bases, with 12 bases left in between. CDR3 DNA: TGTGCCAGCACCTCCGGGCGTGACACTGAAGCTTTCTTT. This sequence encodes CASTSGRDTEAFF. The variable domain in full, completed from reference TRBV11-2 and TRBJ1-1, reads EAGVAQSPRYKIIEKRQSVAFWCNPISGHATLYWYQQILGQGPKLLIQFQNNGVVDDSQLPKDRFSAERLKGVDSTLKIQPAKLEDSAVYLCASTSGRDTEAFFGQGTRLTVV.

DNA of the CDR3: TGTGCCAGCAGTGAACGGTCTAGCGTTGCCTACGAGCAGTACTTC. Protein product: CASSERSSVAYEQYF. This rearrangement joins TRBV2 to TRBJ2-7; possibly TRBD2 for D (6 bases). Trimming took off 2 bases at V and 2 bases at J, with 13 bases between the two ends. The CDR3 runs 15 residues. The germline CDR1 and CDR2 sequences are SNHLY and FYNNEI.

The chain employs TRBV25-1 and TRBJ2-7; the D gene is possibly TRBD2 (5 bases). Trimming pared 4 bases from V and 0 bases from J, leaving 16 bases between. Germline V gives CDR1 MGHDK, CDR2 SYGVNS. CDR3 length: 16 residues. The CDR3 region has the DNA TGTGCCAGCAGTGGGACTCGGACTGGAAGCTCCTACGAGCAGTACTTC. Encoded protein: CASSGTRTGSSYEQYF.

The genes are TRBV2 and TRBJ1-2, with TRBD1 identical over 7 bases. With V trimmed by 6 bases and J by 4 bases, 17 bases remained unmatched. The CDR3 consists of 17 residues. Germline V gene data show CDR1 as SNHLY and CDR2 as FYNNEI. As DNA, the CDR3 is TGTGCCAGCAGCGTAGACAGGGACGTAAAGGCCACCTATGGCTACACCTTC. It specifies CASSVDRDVKATYGYTF.

The chain recombines TRBV20-1 with TRBJ2-1, with a tentative D call TRBD2 (5 bases). The CDR3 is made up of 11 amino acids. In germline, CDR1 is DFQATT, CDR2 SNEGSKA (reference sequence). The germline V and J ends were trimmed by 4 bases and 9 bases, with 10 bases remaining between them. CDR3 sequence reads: CSAMSGSEQFF. CDR3 bases: TGCAGTGCTATGTCGGGAAGTGAGCAGTTCTTC.

This chain uses TRBV2 with TRBJ1-5; TRBD1 might be the D (6 bases). The germline V and J ends were trimmed by 2 bases and 3 bases, with 11 bases remaining between them. Per germline, CDR1 SNHLY and CDR2 FYNNEI. This CDR3 comprises 15 residues. The CDR3 sequence: CASSEWAGDNQPQHF. CDR3 bases: TGTGCCAGCAGTGAATGGGCAGGGGACAATCAGCCCCAGCATTTT.

This rearrangement joins TRBV10-3 to TRBJ2-3; possible D gene TRBD2, 7 bases. Germline CDR1 ENHRY, CDR2 SYGVKD. V shed 0 bases and J shed 0 bases, with 13 bases lying between them. This CDR3 has 17 amino acids. CDR3 in DNA: TGTGCCATCAGTGAGTCGAAGGGGGGGGCTAGCACAGATACGCAGTATTTT. It yields the protein CAISESKGGASTDTQYF.

The genes are TRBV7-2 and TRBJ2-3, with D unclear. V was pared by 1 base and J by 6 bases, with 8 bases between. The CDR3 loop spans 13 amino acids. Germline V gene data show CDR1 as SGHTA and CDR2 as FQGNSA. CDR3 loop: CASSLGSGDTQYF. CDR3 bases: TGTGCCAGCAGCTTAGGGTCTGGGGATACGCAGTATTTT.

For this clone: The junction departs from the called germline gene at one end, perhaps through a read error. The chain employs TRBV13 and TRBJ2-3; possible D gene TRBD2, 6 bases. The CDR3 is 14 residues long. The germline V gene has CDR1 PRHDT and CDR2 FYEKMQ (reference sequence). The CDR3 region has the DNA TGTGCCAGCAGCCTAGGAGCGGAGGGGGATACGCAGTATTTT. It is translated as CASSLGAEGDTQYF.

This chain links TRBV27 with TRBJ2-7; the D gene is possibly TRBD1 (6 bases). Trimming cost V 6 bases and J 3 bases, with 15 bases left between them. Germline V CDR1 and CDR2: MNHEY, SMNVEV (reference sequence). The CDR3 runs to 14 residues. The CDR3 sequence: CASSLEWGHYEQYF. CDR3 in DNA: TGTGCCAGCAGCCTCGAATGGGGGCACTACGAGCAGTACTTC.

The rearrangement uses TRBV5-4 and TRBJ2-3; D gene ambiguous. The CDR3 is 11 residues long. The germline V and J ends were trimmed by 4 bases and 4 bases, with 4 bases remaining between them. In germline, CDR1 is SGHNT, CDR2 YYREEE (reference sequence). The CDR3 coding sequence is TGTGCCAGCAGCGCTTCAGATACGCAGTATTTT. Its translation: CASSASDTQYF.

J is TRBJ2-1 and V is TRBV4-1; 9 positions match TRBD1. V lost 3 bases and J lost 6; bases outside the gene matches: 12. The CDR3 has 17 amino acids. Germline V gives CDR1 MGHRA, CDR2 YSYEKL. As DNA, the CDR3 is TGCGCCAGCAGCCACCGCCCCGGGACAGGGAGACCCAATGAGCAGTTCTTC. Its translation: CASSHRPGTGRPNEQFF.

The gene calls are TRBV27 and TRBJ1-1; tentative D call: TRBD1 (5 bases). The CDR3 spans 14 residues. V was trimmed by 7 bases and J by 3 bases, leaving 15 bases between them. In germline, CDR1 is MNHEY, CDR2 SMNVEV (reference sequence). CDR3 DNA: TGTGCCAGCATGAGTAGGCGGGACTACACTGAAGCTTTCTTT. Its translation is CASMSRRDYTEAFF.

This chain links TRBV28 with TRBJ1-1; no definite D call. The CDR3 consists of 11 residues. Trimming took 6 bases from V and 4 from J, leaving 6 bases between them. CDR1 is MDHEN and CDR2 is SYDVKM in the germline V gene. The CDR3 DNA reads TGTGCCAGCAGATATGGCACTGAAGCTTTCTTT. Translating it yields CASRYGTEAFF.

The V gene is TRBV28, the J gene TRBJ2-1; D might be TRBD2 (6 bases). In germline, CDR1 is MDHEN, CDR2 SYDVKM. This CDR3 is built from 14 residues. Trimming took 4 bases from V and 8 from J, leaving 15 bases between them. CDR3 residues: CASSWRDPWDEQFF. CDR3 DNA sequence: TGTGCCAGCAGTTGGCGGGACCCCTGGGATGAGCAGTTCTTC.